The 24 T cell receptor beta chains given below trace back to one sample, sequenced in a study of human T cells and chemical hapten exposure. Time point noted: pre-sensitization, week 0. Treatment noted: therapeutic diphenylcyclopropenone sensitization with weekly scalp DPC. Each CDR3 protein gets one entry after TCRdb re-called the RACE reads with MiXCR. Found here are a few hundred thousand distinct CDR3 sequences, roughly 7.7% of them singletons; the top ten hold roughly 1.2%. The input for sequencing was whole blood, taken in connection with sensitization to the hapten diphenylcyclopropenone (DPC). The source is a man between 18 and 35 years old with alopecia areata. Some clones in this sample may be carry-over from other donors' samples.

This clonotype was detected only a few times. The CDR3, as DNA: TGTGCCAGCAGTCCTCTCCGGGACAGAAATAATTCACCCCTCCACTTT. This sequence encodes CASSPLRDRNNSPLHF. The chain links TRBV28 to TRBJ1-6; 7 bases are a match to TRBD1. CDR1 MDHEN and CDR2 SYDVKM come from the germline V gene. CDR3 length: 16 residues. V lost 5 bases to trimming and J lost 5 bases; unmatched junction nucleotides: 9. The variable domain in full, with the rest retrieved from reference TRBV28 and TRBJ1-6, is DVKVTQSSRYLVKRTGEKVFLECVQDMDHENMFWYRQDPGLGLRLIYFSYDVKMKEKGDIPEGYSVSREKKERFSLILESASTNQTSMYLCASSPLRDRNNSPLHFGNGTRLTVT.

This clonotype was seen more than once but under ten times. The chain recombines TRBV7-2 with TRBJ2-7, with 9 positions matching TRBD1. The germline V gene encodes CDR1 SGHTA and CDR2 FQGNSA. V was clipped by 6 bases and J by 6 bases; unmatched bases: 12. The CDR3 contains 15 residues. In DNA, the CDR3 is TGTGCCAGCAGTTCTCCCGGGACAGGGCTTTCCGAGCAGTACTTC. Translation gives CASSSPGTGLSEQYF.

This clonotype showed up just a few times. The chain links TRBV5-1 to TRBJ1-4, with a possible D match to TRBD1 (6 bases). Germline loops: CDR1 SGHRS, CDR2 YFSETQ. This CDR3 contains 14 residues. Trimming removed 4 bases at V and 4 bases at J, with 11 bases between. In DNA form, the CDR3 reads TGCGCCAGCAGCCCAAGGACAGATAATGAAAAACTGTTTTTT. It yields the protein CASSPRTDNEKLFF.

This clonotype was seen many times. V and J are TRBV29-1 and TRBJ1-1; D call uncertain. Germline lookup yields CDR1 SQVTM and CDR2 ANQGSEA. CDR3 length: 10 amino acids. Trimming cost V 0 bases and J 10 bases, with 6 bases left between them. CDR3 region: CSVEDRGAFF. In nucleotides, the CDR3 is TGCAGCGTTGAAGATCGAGGAGCTTTCTTT. The full variable domain, rest sourced from reference TRBV29-1 and TRBJ1-1, is SAVISQKPSRDICQRGTSLTIQCQVDSQVTMMFWYRQQPGQSLTLIATANQGSEATYESGFVIDKFPISRPNLTFSTLTVSNMSPEDSSIYLCSVEDRGAFFGQGTRLTVV.

The CDR3 DNA follows: TGTGCCACCGGGAGGGGGGGCCGCACAGATACGCAGTATTTT. The encoded protein is CATGRGGRTDTQYF. This rearrangement joins TRBV7-3 to TRBJ2-3, with 8 positions matching TRBD2. V was clipped by 10 bases and J by 1 base; unmatched bases: 7. Germline V gene lookup returns CDR1 SGHTA and CDR2 FQGTGA. The CDR3 extends over 14 amino acids.

The rearrangement joins TRBV6-2 or TRBV6-3 to TRBJ2-2, with 7 bases identical to TRBD2. With 0 bases clipped from V and 4 bases from J, the junction kept 14 bases outside the gene matches. From germline, CDR1 is MNHEY and CDR2 SVGEGT. This CDR3 is built from 19 residues. The CDR3 nucleotides read TGTGCCAGCAGTTACTCGAAGGACCCCCCCCCGGGAGGCACCGGGGAGCTGTTTTTT. Translating gives CASSYSKDPPPGGTGELFF.

This clonotype came up a few times. The V gene is TRBV12-3 or TRBV12-4, the J gene TRBJ1-5; D not resolved. The CDR3 loop spans 16 amino acids. The V end lost 2 bases, the J end lost 0 bases, and 11 bases lay between the germline ends. The chain's CDR3 is CASSLRRGNSNQPQHF. For the CDR3, the DNA is TGTGCCAGCAGTTTACGCCGGGGAAATAGCAATCAGCCCCAGCATTTT.

The V call is TRBV6-1, the J call TRBJ2-1; no reliable D call. Trimming stripped 1 base from V and 8 bases from J, with 15 bases between. The length of the CDR3 is 15 residues. CDR1 MNHNS and CDR2 SASEGT come from the germline V gene. The CDR3 here is CASSEVDNRFDEQFF. The CDR3 nucleotides read TGTGCCAGCAGTGAAGTAGATAATCGTTTCGATGAGCAGTTCTTC.

This chain connects TRBV5-1 to TRBJ2-7; D could derive from TRBD1 or TRBD2 (5 bases each). The CDR3 spans 14 residues. Germline lookup yields CDR1 SGHRS and CDR2 YFSETQ. V was shortened by 3 bases and J by 3 bases, with 13 bases between the two germline ends. The CDR3 region has the DNA TGCGCCAGCAGCTCCGGGACGCCTAGCTACGAGCAGTACTTC. Amino acid sequence: CASSSGTPSYEQYF. The full variable domain, in which reference TRBV5-1 and TRBJ2-7 provide the parts outside the CDR3, is KAGVTQTPRYLIKTRGQQVTLSCSPISGHRSVSWYQQTPGQGLQFLFEYFSETQRNKGNFPGRFSGRQFSNSRSEMNVSTLELGDSALYLCASSSGTPSYEQYFGPGTRLTVT.

The V gene is TRBV29-1, the J gene TRBJ2-5, with D possibly TRBD1 on 6 matching bases. Trimming shortened V by 4 bases and J by 1 base, and 7 bases separated the two germline ends. CDR3 length equals 12 residues. In germline, CDR1 is SQVTM, CDR2 ANQGSEA. The CDR3 coding sequence is TGCAGCGTTGCAGGGGCCCAAGAGACCCAGTACTTC. Encoded protein: CSVAGAQETQYF.

This clonotype was found a few times. The chain has TRBV6-5 and TRBJ1-1; no clear D gene. Trimming pared 6 bases from V and 3 bases from J, leaving 11 bases between. Germline V gives CDR1 MNHEY, CDR2 SVGAGI. This CDR3 region has 13 residues. CDR3 protein: CASRPITYTEAFF. In nucleotides, the CDR3 is TGTGCCAGCAGGCCAATTACGTACACTGAAGCTTTCTTT.

The table lists this clonotype with a few counts. CDR3 DNA sequence: TGCGCCAGCAGTGAGGATATAGGTAGGGGGAATTCACCCCTCCACTTT. This codes for CASSEDIGRGNSPLHF. The chain couples TRBV10-2 to TRBJ1-6; perhaps TRBD1 as D (6 bases). The CDR3 is 16 amino acids. Trimming pared 2 bases from V and 7 bases from J, leaving 15 bases between. Germline CDR1 and CDR2: WSHSY and SAAADI.

The chain uses TRBV29-1 and TRBJ2-1; 7 positions agree with TRBD2. The CDR3 runs to 14 residues. The V and J ends lost 3 bases and 7 bases, in that order; junction bases with no gene match: 9. Per the germline V gene, CDR1 is SQVTM and CDR2 is ANQGSEA. CDR3 bases: TGCAGCGTTGACCCGACTAGCAGGAGGAATGAGCAGTTCTTC. Translation: CSVDPTSRRNEQFF.

This clonotype was counted once. The CDR3 is CASSYAQGGPLDYGYTF. DNA of the CDR3: TGTGCCAGCAGTTACGCCCAGGGGGGTCCCTTGGACTATGGCTACACCTTC. V gene TRBV6-6 combines with J gene TRBJ1-2; 7 bases fit TRBD1. Trimming at V came to 2 bases and at J to 3 bases, leaving 12 bases not matched to a gene. The CDR3 runs 17 residues. Germline V gives CDR1 MNHNY, CDR2 SVGAGI (reference sequence).

In its sample, this clonotype was seen once. A read error may explain this, as a much larger clone is one base away. The chain links TRBV6-6 to TRBJ2-1; possibly TRBD2 for D (6 bases). The CDR3 is 13 residues long. Per germline, CDR1 MNHNY and CDR2 SVGAGI (reference sequence). The CDR3: CASSYGGEDEQSF. The CDR3 coding sequence is TGTGCCAGCAGTTACGGCGGGGAGGATGAGCAGTCCTTC.

CDR3 nucleotide sequence: TGCGCCAGCAGCCAGAGGACTAGCGGGGGGGCCTATGAGCAGTTCTTC. Residues: CASSQRTSGGAYEQFF. The rearrangement uses TRBV4-1 and TRBJ2-1; TRBD2 aligns across 15 bases. The length of the CDR3 is 16 residues. CDR1 and CDR2 (germline): MGHRA, YSYEKL. V was pared by 3 bases and J by 8 bases, with 5 bases of the junction left unmatched.

CDR3 loop: CASSPRGGNQPQHF. CDR3 bases: TGTGCCAGCAGCCCCCGCGGGGGCAATCAGCCCCAGCATTTT. The chain recombines TRBV7-9 with TRBJ1-5; D is undetermined. Between the trimmed V and J ends, which lost 5 bases and 2 bases, there was a span of 10 bases. The CDR3 is 14 residues long. Germline CDR1 and CDR2: SEHNR and FQNEAQ (reference sequence).

CDR3 sequence (DNA): TGTGCCAGCACGAAGGAGGGGCTACATGGCTACACCTTC. As protein: CASTKEGLHGYTF. The rearrangement uses TRBV6-2 or TRBV6-3 and TRBJ1-2; perhaps TRBD1 as D (5 bases). The CDR3 contains 13 residues. Looked up from germline, CDR1 is MNHEY and CDR2 is SVGEGT. V lost 7 bases to trimming and J lost 6 bases, with 15 bases between them.

The chain uses TRBV6-2 or TRBV6-3 and TRBJ2-5; D gene ambiguous. The V gene's germline CDR1 is MNHEY and CDR2 SVGEGT. V lost 0 bases to trimming and J lost 7 bases, with 3 bases between them. The CDR3 covers 11 residues. CDR3 protein: CASSYSRTQYF. CDR3 sequence (DNA): TGTGCCAGCAGTTACTCACGGACCCAGTACTTC.

At least ten counts were recorded for this clonotype. The chain employs TRBV10-2 and TRBJ1-4, with 8 positions matching TRBD1. CDR1 is WSHSY, CDR2 SAAADI, per germline. With V trimmed by 4 bases and J by 13 bases, 2 bases remained unmatched. The CDR3 consists of 11 residues. For the CDR3, the DNA is TGCGCCAGCAGTGGGGACAGGTTACTGTTTTTT. Encoded protein: CASSGDRLLFF.

This clonotype was seen repeatedly, ten times or more. The genes are TRBV10-3 and TRBJ2-3; the D gene is possibly TRBD1 (6 bases). The germline V and J ends were trimmed by 8 bases and 2 bases, with 8 bases remaining between them. Germline CDR1 and CDR2: ENHRY and SYGVKD. The CDR3 totals 12 residues. The CDR3 DNA reads TGTGCCATCGGGGACAACACAGATACGCAGTATTTT. This sequence encodes CAIGDNTDTQYF.

In its sample, this clonotype was seen a few times. This chain links TRBV18 with TRBJ1-2; perhaps TRBD1 as D (5 bases). There are 14 residues in the CDR3. V shed 4 bases and J shed 2 bases, with 11 bases lying between them. The germline CDR1 and CDR2 sequences are KGHSH and LQKENI. Here the CDR3 DNA reads TGTGCCAGCTCACGGGACGGTACAAACTATGGCTACACCTTC. Translation: CASSRDGTNYGYTF.

A few counts support this clonotype. The chain combines TRBV28 with TRBJ2-7; TRBD1 matches 7 bases. The CDR3 runs to 15 residues. From germline, CDR1 is MDHEN and CDR2 SYDVKM. Germline trimming cut 6 bases from V and 2 bases from J; bases unmatched to any gene: 10. CDR3 residues: CASSPTTGPAYEQYF. DNA of the CDR3: TGTGCCAGCAGCCCTACGACAGGGCCAGCCTACGAGCAGTACTTC.

DNA of the CDR3: TGCAGTGCTAGACGGACTAGCGATAACGGGGAGCTGTTTTTT. It specifies CSARRTSDNGELFF. The genes are TRBV20-1 and TRBJ2-2; 9 bases map to TRBD2. After removal of 2 bases from V and 7 bases from J, the junction contained 5 bases not matched to a gene. CDR1 is DFQATT, CDR2 SNEGSKA, per germline (reference sequence). This CDR3 region has 14 residues.